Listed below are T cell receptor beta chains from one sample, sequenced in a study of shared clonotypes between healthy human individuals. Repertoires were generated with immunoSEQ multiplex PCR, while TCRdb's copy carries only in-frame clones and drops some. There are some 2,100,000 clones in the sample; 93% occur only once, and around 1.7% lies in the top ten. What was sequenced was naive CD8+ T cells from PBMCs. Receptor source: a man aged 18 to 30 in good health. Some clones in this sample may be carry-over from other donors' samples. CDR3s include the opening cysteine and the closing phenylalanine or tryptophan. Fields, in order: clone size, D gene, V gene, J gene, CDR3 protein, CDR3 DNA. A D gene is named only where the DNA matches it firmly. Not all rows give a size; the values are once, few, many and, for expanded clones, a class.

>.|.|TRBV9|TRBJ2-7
CASSVGGGSGYEQYF
TGTGCCAGCAGCGTAGGTGGGGGGTCAGGCTACGAGCAGTACTTC
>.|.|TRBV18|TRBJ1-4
CASSPSRGEEKLFF
TGTGCCAGCTCACCAAGTCGGGGCGAAGAAAAACTGTTTTTT
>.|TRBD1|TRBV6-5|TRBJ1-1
CASSQDRAGEAFF
TGTGCCAGCAGCCAGGACAGGGCTGGTGAAGCTTTCTTT
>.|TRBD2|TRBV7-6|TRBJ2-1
CASSPDGGRAPNEQFF
TGTGCCAGCAGCCCGGATGGCGGGAGGGCCCCCAATGAGCAGTTCTTC
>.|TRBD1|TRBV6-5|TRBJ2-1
CASSYGQGEFSNEQFF
TGTGCCAGCAGTTACGGGCAGGGGGAATTCAGCAATGAGCAGTTCTTC
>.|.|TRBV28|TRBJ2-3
CASSFMSDTQYF
TGTGCCAGCAGTTTTATGAGTGATACGCAGTATTTT
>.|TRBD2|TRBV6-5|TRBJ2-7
CASSYSGGLYEQYF
TGTGCCAGCAGTTACTCGGGAGGGCTTTACGAGCAGTACTTC
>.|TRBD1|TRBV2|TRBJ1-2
CASREPRGQGAIYGYTF
TGTGCCAGCAGGGAGCCGAGAGGACAGGGGGCGATCTATGGCTACACCTTC
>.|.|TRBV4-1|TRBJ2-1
CASSQLSSTYNEQFF
TGCGCCAGCAGCCAACTTAGTTCGACTTACAATGAGCAGTTCTTC
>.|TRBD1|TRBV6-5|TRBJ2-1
CASSRQGKGNEQFF
TGTGCCAGCAGCCGACAGGGGAAAGGGAATGAGCAGTTCTTC
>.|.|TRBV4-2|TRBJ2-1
CASSYGLRYNEQFF
TGTGCCAGCAGCTACGGGCTTCGCTACAATGAGCAGTTCTTC
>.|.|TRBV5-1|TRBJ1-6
CASSWQVPWSSPLHF
TGCGCCAGCAGCTGGCAGGTTCCGTGGAGTTCACCCCTCCACTTT
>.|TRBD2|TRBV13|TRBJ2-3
CASSPRTSGRPDTQYF
TGTGCCAGCAGCCCAAGGACTAGCGGGAGGCCAGATACGCAGTATTTT
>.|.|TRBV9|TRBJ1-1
CASSARGNTEAFF
TGTGCCAGCAGCGCCAGAGGAAACACTGAAGCTTTCTTT
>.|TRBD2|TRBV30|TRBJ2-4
CAWSVLAGVWNIQYF
TGTGCCTGGAGTGTACTGGCGGGAGTGTGGAACATTCAGTACTTC
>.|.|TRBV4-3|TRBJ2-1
CASSQSGEQFF
TGCGCCAGCAGCCAGTCCGGTGAGCAGTTCTTC
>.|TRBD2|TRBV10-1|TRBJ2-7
CASSESAGTSSLYEQYF
TGCGCCAGCAGTGAGTCGGCGGGGACTAGCAGTCTCTACGAGCAGTACTTC
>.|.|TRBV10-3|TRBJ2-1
CAISESPSSYNEQFF
TGTGCCATCAGTGAGTCCCCGAGCTCCTACAATGAGCAGTTCTTC
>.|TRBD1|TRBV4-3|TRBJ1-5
CASSQGQGGNQPQHF
TGCGCCAGCAGCCAGGGTCAGGGGGGCAATCAGCCCCAGCATTTT
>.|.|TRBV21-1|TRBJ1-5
CASSKARRGQGYFSNQPQHF
TGTGCCAGCAGCAAAGCGCGGCGGGGACAGGGATACTTTAGCAATCAGCCCCAGCATTTT
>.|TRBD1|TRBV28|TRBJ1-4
CASSLRDRPNEKLFF
TGTGCCAGCAGTTTAAGGGACAGACCAAATGAAAAACTGTTTTTT
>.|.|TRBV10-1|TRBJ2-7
CASSDGPLQSLYEQYF
TGCGCCAGCAGTGATGGGCCCCTGCAGTCACTCTACGAGCAGTACTTC
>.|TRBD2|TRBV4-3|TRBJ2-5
CASSQDHWGGQETQYF
TGCGCCAGCAGCCAAGATCATTGGGGGGGACAAGAGACCCAGTACTTC
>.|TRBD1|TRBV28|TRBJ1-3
CASRGDRHSGNTIYF
TGTGCCAGCAGGGGGGACAGACATTCTGGAAACACCATATATTTT
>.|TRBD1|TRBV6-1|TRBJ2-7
CASSEVDQGALVREQYF
TGTGCCAGCAGTGAAGTAGATCAGGGGGCCCTTGTTCGCGAGCAGTACTTC
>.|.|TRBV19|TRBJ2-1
CASSDSAGDYNEQFF
TGTGCCAGTAGTGATAGCGCAGGGGACTACAATGAGCAGTTCTTC
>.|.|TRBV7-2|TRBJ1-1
CASSLAGGSEAFF
TGTGCCAGCAGCTTAGCGGGGGGGAGTGAAGCTTTCTTT
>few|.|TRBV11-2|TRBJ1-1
CASSHEKRGEAFF
TGTGCCAGCAGTCATGAAAAGCGGGGTGAAGCTTTCTTT
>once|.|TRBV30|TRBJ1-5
CAWSATQDDSNQPQHF
TGTGCCTGGAGTGCCACACAGGACGATAGCAATCAGCCCCAGCATTTT